The present T cell receptor beta chain was sequenced within a study of CD8 T cells in Susac syndrome. Across the study: Patients with Susac syndrome were therapy-naive, taking corticosteroids, with some also receiving intravenous immunoglobulin, or taking intravenous immunoglobulin alone at the time their blood was drawn.

Reverse transcription used roughly 0.5 to 1 ug RNA and random hexamers. TCRdb used MiXCR to reprocess the immunoSEQ multiplex PCR reads, holding one entry per CDR3 protein. Here the sample spans 95,000 to 150,000 distinct CDR3 sequences, around 94% being singletons. Per germline, CDR1 SGHDT and CDR2 YYEEEE. This CDR3 has 15 residues. Deletions cut 0 bases from V and 0 bases from J, with 10 bases between. The V and J genes are TRBV5-6 and TRBJ2-7, with unresolved D. The sample was CD8+ T cells from PBMCs. The sequence came from a human donor with Susac syndrome. Here the CDR3 reads CASSLARYLSYEQYF. The CDR3 DNA reads as TGTGCCAGCAGCTTGGCCAGGTACCTCTCCTACGAGCAGTACTTC.